These 30 T cell receptor beta chains were all obtained from the same sample, sequenced in a study of CD8 T cells in ankylosing spondylitis. TCRdb reanalysed the 5' RACE reads using MiXCR and keeps one entry per CDR3 protein. The sample has 130,000 or so distinct CDR3 sequences, around 7% seen once; the top ten hold 12%. Sequencing used blood, either unsorted or a sorted T cell fraction (not recorded which). Receptors originate from a male donor with ankylosing spondylitis or in good health (not recorded which).

The sample holds many counts of this clonotype. The chain combines TRBV5-1 with TRBJ2-1, with D possibly being TRBD2 (6 bases). The V end lost 4 bases, the J end lost 4 bases, and 18 bases lay between the germline ends. The CDR3 length is 16 residues. CDR1 is SGHRS and CDR2 is YFSETQ in the germline V gene. The DNA of the CDR3 is TGCGCCAGCAGCCCGGGCGAGACTAGTATTTACAATGAGCAGTTCTTC. Amino acid sequence: CASSPGETSIYNEQFF.

This clonotype has at least ten counts. V is TRBV11-2 and J is TRBJ2-2; 9 nucleotides line up with TRBD2. Unmatched junction bases numbered 6, after V lost 6 bases and J lost 1 base. The CDR3 is 16 amino acids. CDR1 is SGHAT, CDR2 FQNNGV, per germline. The CDR3 loop reads CASRGGTSRNTGELFF. CDR3 coding DNA: TGTGCCAGCAGGGGGGGGACTAGCCGGAACACCGGGGAGCTGTTTTTT.

For this clonotype: This may arise from a read error, as a much more abundant clone is one base away. The CDR3 nucleotides are TGTGCCAGCCCCACCCCAGCCGACACCGGGCAGCTGTTTTTT. Residues: CASPTPADTGQLFF. This chain connects TRBV18 to TRBJ2-2; D unclear. The CDR3 length is 14 residues. From germline, CDR1 is KGHSH and CDR2 LQKENI. Full variable domain (outside the CDR3, taken from reference TRBV18 and TRBJ2-2): NAGVMQNPRHLVRRRGQEARLRCSPMKGHSHVYWYRQLPEEGLKFMVYLQKENIIDESGMPKERFSAEFPKEGPSILRIQQVVRGDSAAYFCASPTPADTGQLFFGEGSRLTVL.

In this sample, this clonotype turned up many times. The chain joins TRBV11-2 to TRBJ2-7, with 10 bases matching TRBD2. Germline V gene data show CDR1 as SGHAT and CDR2 as FQNNGV. V lost 4 bases and J lost 0; bases outside the gene matches: 9. There are 17 residues in the CDR3. CDR3 in DNA: TGTGCCAGCAGCTCCCTAGCGGGGGCCCGCACCTCCTACGAGCAGTACTTC. It codes for CASSSLAGARTSYEQYF. The whole variable domain, remainder taken from reference TRBV11-2 and TRBJ2-7, is EAGVAQSPRYKIIEKRQSVAFWCNPISGHATLYWYQQILGQGPKLLIQFQNNGVVDDSQLPKDRFSAERLKGVDSTLKIQPAKLEDSAVYLCASSSLAGARTSYEQYFGPGTRLTVT.

This clonotype was seen ten or more times. This chain joins TRBV27 and TRBJ1-2, with a possible D match to TRBD1 (5 bases). Per germline, CDR1 MNHEY and CDR2 SMNVEV (reference sequence). The CDR3 contains 14 residues. Trimming shortened V by 6 bases and J by 8 bases, and 19 bases separated the two germline ends. For the CDR3, the DNA is TGTGCCAGCAGGGGAGAGACTGGGGCGAGGGGCTACACCTTC. This translates into CASRGETGARGYTF.

This clonotype was recorded a few times. This chain links TRBV5-5 with TRBJ1-3, with a possible D match to TRBD1 (5 bases). V was shortened by 3 bases and J by 0 bases, with 7 bases between the two germline ends. The CDR3 totals 14 residues. Germline V lookup: CDR1 SGHKS, CDR2 YYEKEE (reference sequence). CDR3 sequence: CASSSGGSGNTIYF. The CDR3 DNA follows: TGTGCCAGCAGCTCCGGGGGCTCTGGAAACACCATATATTTT.

This clonotype came up many times. The J gene is TRBJ1-1, the V gene TRBV14; possibly TRBD1 for D (5 bases). V lost 0 bases and J lost 11, with 28 bases in between. This CDR3 spans 18 amino acids. Germline V lookup: CDR1 SGHDN, CDR2 FVKESK. The CDR3 sequence is CASSQEEGRGPRRGWAFF. The CDR3 nucleotides read TGTGCCAGCAGCCAAGAAGAGGGAAGGGGCCCTCGGCGTGGTTGGGCTTTCTTT.

This clonotype was seen a handful of times. This sequence may be a read error, since a much larger clone differs from it by one base. V and J are TRBV12-3 or TRBV12-4 and TRBJ1-2; 7 nucleotides agree with TRBD1. The CDR3 extends over 12 amino acids. In DNA form, the CDR3 reads TGTGCCAGCAGGACAGGGAGTTATGGCTACCCCTTC. It codes for CASRTGSYGYPF.

This clonotype came up many times. The rearrangement links TRBV7-2 to TRBJ2-1; 12 nucleotides agree with TRBD2. The CDR3 loop spans 17 amino acids. V shed 0 bases, J shed 6 bases, and the junction held 6 bases outside the gene matches. The germline CDR1 and CDR2 sequences are SGHTA and FQGNSA. CDR3 residues: CASSLALLAGGVNEQFF. The CDR3 nucleotides read TGTGCCAGCAGCTTAGCGCTACTAGCGGGAGGAGTCAATGAGCAGTTCTTC.

The chain employs TRBV14 and TRBJ1-6; D unclear. The CDR3 totals 12 residues. V was cut by 1 base and J by 10 bases, with 5 bases left in between. Germline V gene data show CDR1 as SGHDN and CDR2 as FVKESK. The chain's CDR3 is CASSQVSSPLHF. The CDR3 nucleotides read TGTGCCAGCAGCCAAGTCAGCTCACCCCTCCACTTT.

V and J are TRBV6-5 and TRBJ2-2; D is uncertain. The CDR3 contains 15 residues. V gave up 0 bases and J gave up 7 bases, with 12 bases separating them. Germline V gene sequence: CDR1 MNHEY, CDR2 SVGAGI. CDR3 bases: TGTGCCAGCAGTTACTCGCCCATGGGGAACGGGGAGCTGTTTTTT. The encoded protein is CASSYSPMGNGELFF.

This clonotype was observed at least ten times. The rearrangement uses TRBV12-3 or TRBV12-4 and TRBJ2-7; D is perhaps TRBD2 (6 bases). The CDR3 is made up of 15 amino acids. Trimming pared 7 bases from V and 5 bases from J, leaving 21 bases between. CDR3 sequence: CASTLGASVKDEQYF. In nucleotides, the CDR3 is TGTGCCAGCACCCTTGGGGCTAGCGTTAAGGACGAGCAGTACTTC.

On this clonotype itself: A much bigger clone sits one base away, suggesting this may be a read error. The V gene is TRBV5-1, the J gene TRBJ1-1; no reliable D call. From germline, CDR1 is SGHRS and CDR2 YFSETQ. The V end lost 4 bases, the J end lost 0 bases, and 7 bases lay between the germline ends. The CDR3 consists of 13 residues. CDR3: CASSTTLNTEAFF. CDR3 sequence (DNA): TGCGCCAGCAGCACGACGTTGAACACTGAAGCTTTCTTT.

This clonotype has ten or more counts. The V and J genes are TRBV5-1 and TRBJ1-1, with D maybe TRBD1 (5 bases). Germline V CDR1 and CDR2: SGHRS, YFSETQ. This CDR3 region has 15 residues. V gave up 3 bases and J gave up 1 base, with 13 bases separating them. CDR3 sequence reads: CASSWDGRGNTEAFF. CDR3 DNA: TGCGCCAGCAGCTGGGACGGGAGGGGGAACACTGAAGCTTTCTTT.

This clonotype showed up many times. The chain has TRBV3-1 and TRBJ1-2; TRBD1 matches at 8 bases. The trim removed 4 bases at V and 5 bases at J, leaving 9 bases unmatched. Germline CDR1 and CDR2: LGHDT and YNNKEL (reference sequence). The CDR3 length is 15 residues. The CDR3: CASSPTLGQAYGYTF. In DNA, the CDR3 is TGTGCCAGCAGCCCTACTCTGGGACAGGCATATGGCTACACCTTC. Together with reference TRBV3-1 and TRBJ1-2, the CDR3 gives the full variable domain: DTAVSQTPKYLVTQMGNDKSIKCEQNLGHDTMYWYKQDSKKFLKIMFSYNNKELIINETVPNRFSPKSPDKAHLNLHINSLELGDSAVYFCASSPTLGQAYGYTFGSGTRLTVV.

This chain joins TRBV12-3 or TRBV12-4 and TRBJ1-1, with D hard to call. With 5 bases removed from V and 8 bases from J, the gap between germline ends came to 9 bases. This CDR3 region has 11 residues. The CDR3 is CASSLGIEAFF. In DNA form, the CDR3 reads TGTGCCAGCAGTCTAGGGATAGAAGCTTTCTTT.

This clonotype was observed many times. In nucleotides, the CDR3 is TGCGCCAGCAGTCCCGGACGTATGAACACTGAAGCTTTCTTT. This sequence encodes CASSPGRMNTEAFF. This sequence joins TRBV5-1 and TRBJ1-1; no clear D gene. The germline V gene has CDR1 SGHRS and CDR2 YFSETQ. This CDR3 is 14 amino acids long. Trimming took off 5 bases at V and 0 bases at J, with 11 bases between the two ends.

There are many counts of this clonotype. This chain connects TRBV20-1 to TRBJ1-5; D gene unclear. Germline loops: CDR1 DFQATT, CDR2 SNEGSKA (reference sequence). The germline V and J ends were trimmed by 4 bases and 9 bases, with 16 bases remaining between them. The CDR3 sequence is 13 residues long. The CDR3 sequence: CSANRASDGPQHF. The CDR3 region has the DNA TGCAGTGCTAACCGGGCTTCGGACGGGCCCCAGCATTTT.

This clonotype was observed a handful of times. The chain employs TRBV30 and TRBJ2-7; D gene ambiguous. This CDR3 contains 14 residues. The V end lost 5 bases, the J end lost 6 bases, and 20 bases lay between the germline ends. Germline assignment: CDR1 GTSNPN and CDR2 SVGIG (reference sequence). CDR3 sequence: CAWVKRSGLGEQYF. The CDR3, as DNA: TGTGCCTGGGTCAAGCGCTCGGGTTTAGGCGAGCAGTACTTC.

A few counts support this clonotype. The genes are TRBV12-3 or TRBV12-4 and TRBJ1-4, with D possibly TRBD1 on 6 matching bases. Trimming shortened V by 5 bases and J by 11 bases, and 12 bases separated the two germline ends. The CDR3 runs to 12 residues. The CDR3: CASSVGQRKLFF. The DNA for the CDR3 is TGTGCCAGCAGTGTTGGACAGCGCAAACTGTTTTTT.

The J gene is TRBJ2-3, the V gene TRBV5-4, with D possibly called TRBD1 or TRBD2 (5 bases each). The CDR3 sequence is 15 residues long. Looked up from germline, CDR1 is SGHNT and CDR2 is YYREEE (reference sequence). The ends were cut back, 4 bases at V and 2 bases at J, with 14 bases in the middle. CDR3 sequence (DNA): TGTGCCAGCAGCCTAGATCGGGGCGTCACAGATACGCAGTATTTT. It yields the protein CASSLDRGVTDTQYF.

The sample holds many counts of this clonotype. The chain carries TRBV7-9 and TRBJ1-1; D is possibly TRBD1 (6 bases). The length of the CDR3 is 15 residues. Deletions cut 6 bases from V and 1 base from J, with 15 bases between. Germline V gives CDR1 SEHNR, CDR2 FQNEAQ (reference sequence). For the CDR3, the DNA is TGTGCCAGCAGGCCGGGGGCACAGGGGAACACTGAAGCTTTCTTT. Amino acid sequence: CASRPGAQGNTEAFF.

This clonotype was counted at least ten times. The chain uses TRBV20-1 and TRBJ1-4; D is uncertain. This CDR3 is built from 18 residues. CDR1 is DFQATT and CDR2 is SNEGSKA in the germline V gene (reference sequence). With 0 bases removed from V and 0 bases from J, the gap between germline ends came to 17 bases. The CDR3 here is CSARDQLLAEATNEKLFF. The CDR3, as DNA: TGCAGTGCTAGAGATCAGCTTTTAGCGGAGGCAACTAATGAAAAACTGTTTTTT.

Many counts were recorded for this clonotype. The rearrangement links TRBV4-1 to TRBJ1-5; weak D call: TRBD1 (6 bases). Deletions cut 2 bases from V and 6 bases from J, with 14 bases between. Germline assignment: CDR1 MGHRA and CDR2 YSYEKL. The CDR3 length is 15 residues. The DNA of the CDR3 is TGCGCCAGCAGCCAAACAGGGACGGGGACTCAGCCCCAGCATTTT. Translated: CASSQTGTGTQPQHF.

This clonotype was seen many times. CDR3 residues: CSAGGPDGELFF. In nucleotides, the CDR3 is TGCAGTGCCGGGGGGCCGGACGGGGAGCTGTTTTTT. The chain carries TRBV20-1 and TRBJ2-2; weak D call: TRBD2 (7 bases). Between the trimmed V and J ends, which lost 6 bases and 7 bases, there was a span of 12 bases. CDR1 and CDR2 from the germline V gene are DFQATT and SNEGSKA (reference sequence). The CDR3 extends over 12 amino acids.

This sequence joins TRBV20-1 and TRBJ2-5, with 8 bases that match TRBD2. Germline trimming cut 2 bases from V and 2 bases from J; bases unmatched to any gene: 4. This CDR3 region has 14 residues. Germline loops: CDR1 DFQATT, CDR2 SNEGSKA (reference sequence). CDR3 coding DNA: TGCAGTGCTAGAAGGGGGACTAGTCAAGAGACCCAGTACTTC. Encoded protein: CSARRGTSQETQYF.

This clonotype was seen many times. The chain has TRBV7-9 and TRBJ2-3; 8 positions match TRBD2. The junction had 6 bases not matched to a gene; V was cut back by 2 bases and J by 2 bases. Per germline, CDR1 SEHNR and CDR2 FQNEAQ (reference sequence). The CDR3 sequence is 16 residues long. The CDR3 loop reads CASSLKAGAVTDTQYF. Here the CDR3 DNA reads TGTGCCAGCAGCTTAAAAGCGGGGGCCGTCACAGATACGCAGTATTTT. Full variable domain (remainder filled in from reference TRBV7-9 and TRBJ2-3): DTGVSQNPRHKITKRGQNVTFRCDPISEHNRLYWYRQTLGQGPEFLTYFQNEAQLEKSRLLSDRFSAERPKGSFSTLEIQRTEQGDSAMYLCASSLKAGAVTDTQYFGPGTRLTVL.

This clonotype was seen ten or more times. V usage is TRBV29-1 and J usage is TRBJ2-7; 8 bases are shared with TRBD2. The trim removed 6 bases at V and 5 bases at J, leaving 6 bases unmatched. This CDR3 has 12 residues. Per germline, CDR1 SQVTM and CDR2 ANQGSEA. The CDR3 here is CSVASGSNEQYF. Here the CDR3 DNA reads TGCAGCGTCGCCAGCGGGAGTAACGAGCAGTACTTC.

In this sample, this clonotype turned up many times. The rearrangement joins TRBV13 to TRBJ1-1, with D unclear. V was pared by 6 bases and J by 4 bases, with 15 bases between. CDR3 length: 14 residues. Germline V gives CDR1 PRHDT, CDR2 FYEKMQ (reference sequence). The CDR3 DNA reads TGTGCCAGCAGTGAGGAGCGCCTGAGCACTGAAGCTTTCTTT. Protein: CASSEERLSTEAFF.

The chain links TRBV20-1 to TRBJ2-7, with a possible D match to TRBD1 (5 bases). This CDR3 comprises 12 residues. In germline, CDR1 is DFQATT, CDR2 SNEGSKA (reference sequence). The V and J ends lost 5 bases and 4 bases respectively, with 12 bases between them. CDR3: CSAPDSSYEQYF. CDR3 nucleotide sequence: TGCAGTGCTCCAGACAGTTCTTACGAGCAGTACTTC.